These T cell receptor beta chains were read from a single sample in a study of shared clonotypes between healthy human individuals. Assay used: immunoSEQ multiplex PCR; TCRdb lists only in-frame clones, some missing. The sample lists some 500,000 clones; about 80% were seen once. The specimen was PBMCs. Source of these receptors: a woman between 40 and 55 years old in good health. Some clones in this sample may be carry-over from other donors' samples. Both conserved end residues are part of each CDR3. D genes are given only for firm matches. Clone size, where shown, is once, few, many, or a class for clones that have expanded.

d_gene	j_gene	v_gene	abundance	CDR3nt	CDR3aa
NA	TRBJ2-2	TRBV5-1	few	TGCGCCAGCAGCTTGGATCAGCTATCCACCGGGGAGCTGTTTTTT	CASSLDQLSTGELFF
TRBD2	TRBJ2-7	TRBV5-6	many	TGTGCCAGCAGCTTGATTGGTGCGGGAGGCCGTGAGCAGTACTTC	CASSLIGAGGREQYF
NA	TRBJ2-4	TRBV4-3	NA	TGCGCCAGCAGCCAAGACGGCGGCACAGCCAAAAACATTCAGTACTTC	CASSQDGGTAKNIQYF
TRBD1	TRBJ2-7	TRBV2	NA	TGTGCCAGCAGGTCCGACAGGGGGGCCTACGAGCAGTACTTC	CASRSDRGAYEQYF
NA	TRBJ1-3	TRBV5-1	NA	TGCGCCAGCACCTTCCGCCCGGGGACGTCTGGAAACACCATATATTTT	CASTFRPGTSGNTIYF
NA	TRBJ2-1	TRBV11-2	NA	TGTGCCAGCAGCTCCCTGGGGCGGGACAATGAGCAGTTCTTC	CASSSLGRDNEQFF
TRBD2	TRBJ2-2	TRBV18	NA	TGTGCCAGCTCAACCAGCGGGAGTGACACCGGGGAGCTGTTTTTT	CASSTSGSDTGELFF
NA	TRBJ2-2	TRBV5-1	NA	TGCGCCAGCAGCCCGGACTTGGGGGCGATCGGCGGGGAGCTGTTTTTT	CASSPDLGAIGGELFF
TRBD1	TRBJ2-7	TRBV2	once	TGTGCCAGCAGTGGGGGGACAGGGGGCTTCGACGAGCAGTACTTC	CASSGGTGGFDEQYF
TRBD2	TRBJ2-5	TRBV5-8	NA	TGTGCCAGCAGCTTGGTTGTTCCGGGAGGGGGAGAGACCCAGTACTTC	CASSLVVPGGGETQYF
NA	TRBJ1-1	TRBV2	NA	TGTGCCACCCGGCGGGGGGATCAGAACACTGAAGCTTTCTTT	CATRRGDQNTEAFF
TRBD2	TRBJ2-4	TRBV15	NA	TGTGCCACCAGCAGAGAACGGACTAGCGGGAGAGCCAAAAACATTCAGTACTTC	CATSRERTSGRAKNIQYF
NA	TRBJ2-7	TRBV18	NA	TGTGCCAGCTCACCAAAGGCGGGCGAGTCCCACGAGCAGTACTTC	CASSPKAGESHEQYF
TRBD1	TRBJ1-5	TRBV2	many	TGTGCCAGCGCCCTGGACAGGCGGCCCCAGCATTTT	CASALDRRPQHF
NA	TRBJ2-7	TRBV27	NA	TGTGCCACCGGTCAGGGAGACGAGCAGTACTTC	CATGQGDEQYF
NA	TRBJ2-1	TRBV6-1	NA	TGTGCCAGCAGCCCCGACAGGTTGGCCTACAATGAGCAGTTCTTC	CASSPDRLAYNEQFF
TRBD1	TRBJ2-1	TRBV5-1	NA	TGCGCCAGCAGCTCCGGACAGGGTGGATACAATGAGCAGTTCTTC	CASSSGQGGYNEQFF
TRBD2	TRBJ2-2	TRBV19	few	TGTGCCAGTAGTCGGGGGGATAACACCGGGGAGCTGTTTTTT	CASSRGDNTGELFF
NA	TRBJ2-7	TRBV6-6	NA	TGTGCCAGCAGCCCCCCGTGGAGCGGGTCCTACGAGCAGTACTTC	CASSPPWSGSYEQYF
TRBD2	TRBJ2-7	TRBV6-5	NA	TGTGCCAGAAGGTGGACTAGGGGCTACGAGCAGTACTTC	CARRWTRGYEQYF
NA	TRBJ1-5	TRBV19	NA	TGTGCCAGTAGTGTGGGACGGTATAGCAATCAGCCCCAGCATTTT	CASSVGRYSNQPQHF
NA	TRBJ2-1	TRBV15	NA	TGTGCCACCAGCAGAGCGGCGCTTTACAATGAGCAGTTCTTC	CATSRAALYNEQFF
NA	TRBJ1-4	TRBV2	NA	TGTGCCAGCCGATTCGGGTATACTAATGAAAAACTGTTTTTT	CASRFGYTNEKLFF
NA	TRBJ2-6	TRBV30	NA	TGTGCCTGGAGCGCAGGAGGGGCCAACGTCCTGACTTTC	CAWSAGGANVLTF
TRBD2	TRBJ2-2	TRBV30	few	TGTGCCGGCCGGGCGGGAGGGTTCACCGGGGAGCTGTTTTTT	CAGRAGGFTGELFF
NA	TRBJ1-2	TRBV6-6	NA	TGTGCCAGCACCCCTGAGGGGCGTGGTGGTGGCTACACCTTC	CASTPEGRGGGYTF
NA	TRBJ2-1	TRBV11-3	NA	TGTGCCAGCAGCTTAGCCCCGGGACCGAACAATGAGCAGTTCTTC	CASSLAPGPNNEQFF
NA	TRBJ2-6	TRBV5-8	NA	TGTGCCAGCAGCTTACCCGGGGAATGGGCCAACGTCCTGACTTTC	CASSLPGEWANVLTF
NA	TRBJ2-7	TRBV9	NA	TGTGCCGGCATAACCTACGAGCAGTACTTC	CAGITYEQYF
TRBD2	TRBJ2-3	TRBV7-2	once	TGTGCCAGCAGCTTAGCAGCTAGCGGATTCACAGATACGCAGTATTTT	CASSLAASGFTDTQYF
NA	TRBJ2-1	TRBV6-1	NA	TGTGCCAGCAGTGAACAGGGTTACAATGAGCAGTTCTTC	CASSEQGYNEQFF
NA	TRBJ2-7	TRBV7-9	NA	TGTGCCAGCAGTTTCACCGTGGGATCCCACGAGCAGTACTTC	CASSFTVGSHEQYF
TRBD1	TRBJ2-7	TRBV7-2	once	TGTGCCTATAGGACAGGGGGCTACGAGCAGTACTTC	CAYRTGGYEQYF
NA	TRBJ2-3	TRBV28	NA	TGTGCCAGCAGTACGACCACAGATACGCAGTATTTT	CASSTTTDTQYF
NA	TRBJ2-6	TRBV7-2	NA	TGTGCCAGCAGCTCCGCCCTAGGGGATGGGGCCAACGTCCTGACTTTC	CASSSALGDGANVLTF
TRBD1	TRBJ2-1	TRBV6-6	NA	TGTGCCAGCAGTTACTCGAAAAGAACAGGGGGCAATGAGCAGTTCTTC	CASSYSKRTGGNEQFF
NA	TRBJ2-1	TRBV5-1	NA	TGCGCCAGCAGCTTGGAGCCAGGGTCGAGCTCCTACAATGAGCAGTTCTTC	CASSLEPGSSSYNEQFF
TRBD2	TRBJ2-2	TRBV2	NA	TGTGCCAGGGGGGGTCCTAGCGGGAACACCGGGGAGCTGTTTTTT	CARGGPSGNTGELFF
NA	TRBJ2-3	TRBV7-3	NA	TGTGCCAGCAGAGGAGAGGATACGCAGTATTTT	CASRGEDTQYF
NA	TRBJ2-1	TRBV5-6	NA	TGTGCCAGCAGCTTGGCGGACTCCTACAATGAGCAGTTCTTC	CASSLADSYNEQFF
TRBD1	TRBJ2-7	TRBV5-1	NA	TGCGCCAGCAGCCAGACAGGGGGCGCCTACTACGAGCAGTACTTC	CASSQTGGAYYEQYF
NA	TRBJ1-4	TRBV30	few	TGTGCCTGGAGTGTGAAGGCAGTTAATGAAAAACTGTTTTTT	CAWSVKAVNEKLFF
NA	TRBJ2-2	TRBV7-3	NA	TGTGCCAGCAGCTTGATTCGGGGGGCGGCCACCGGGGAGCTGTTTTTT	CASSLIRGAATGELFF